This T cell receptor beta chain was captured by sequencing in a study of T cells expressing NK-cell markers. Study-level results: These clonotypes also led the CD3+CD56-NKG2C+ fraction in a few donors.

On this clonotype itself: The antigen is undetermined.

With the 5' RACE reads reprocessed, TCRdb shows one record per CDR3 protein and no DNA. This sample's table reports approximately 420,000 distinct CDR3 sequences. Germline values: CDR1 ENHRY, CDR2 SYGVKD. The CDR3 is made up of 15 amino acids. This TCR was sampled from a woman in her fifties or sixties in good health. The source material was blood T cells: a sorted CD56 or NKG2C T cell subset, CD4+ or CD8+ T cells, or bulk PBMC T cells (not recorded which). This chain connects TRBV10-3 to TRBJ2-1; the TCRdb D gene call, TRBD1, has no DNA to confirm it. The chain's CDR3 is CASRAGDSSYNEQFF.